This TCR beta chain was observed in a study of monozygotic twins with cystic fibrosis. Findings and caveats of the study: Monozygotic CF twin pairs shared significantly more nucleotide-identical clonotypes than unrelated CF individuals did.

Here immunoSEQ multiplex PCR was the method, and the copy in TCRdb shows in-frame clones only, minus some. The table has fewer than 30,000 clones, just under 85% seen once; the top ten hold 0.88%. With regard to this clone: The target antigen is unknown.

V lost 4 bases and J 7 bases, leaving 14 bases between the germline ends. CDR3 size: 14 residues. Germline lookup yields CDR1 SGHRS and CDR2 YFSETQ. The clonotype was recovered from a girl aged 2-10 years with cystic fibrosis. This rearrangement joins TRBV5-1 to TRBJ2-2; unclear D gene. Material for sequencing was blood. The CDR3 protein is CASSPTSPGGELFF. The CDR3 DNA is TGCGCCAGCAGCCCGACGAGCCCGGGCGGGGAGCTGTTTTTT. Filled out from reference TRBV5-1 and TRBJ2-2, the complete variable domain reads KAGVTQTPRYLIKTRGQQVTLSCSPISGHRSVSWYQQTPGQGLQFLFEYFSETQRNKGNFPGRFSGRQFSNSRSEMNVSTLELGDSALYLCASSPTSPGGELFFGEGSRLTVL.